These 28 T cell receptor beta chains originate from one sample sequenced in a study of radiation and T cells in renal cell carcinoma. The time point here: baseline pretreatment blood. Regarding treatment: 15 Gy SBRT to primary tumor, nephrectomy 4 weeks later. Libraries were prepared by immunoSEQ multiplex PCR; TCRdb keeps only in-frame clonotypes and omits some of them. This table holds approximately 140,000 clones, roughly 85% found once. The input for sequencing was blood, taken from a patient whose treatment included radiotherapy and nephrectomy. The receptors were gathered from a woman between 45 and 60 years old with renal cell carcinoma.

The chain combines TRBV7-2 with TRBJ2-3, with 8 bases aligning to TRBD2. There are 15 residues in the CDR3. The ends lost 4 bases at V and 5 bases at J; junction bases unmatched: 8. Germline V lookup: CDR1 SGHTA, CDR2 FQGNSA. CDR3 loop: CASSSPGGVRDTQYF. CDR3 DNA sequence: TGTGCCAGCAGCTCCCCCGGGGGGGTGAGAGATACGCAGTATTTT.

A note on this clone: Sequence at one end of the junction differs from germline and may be a read error. Written as DNA, the CDR3 is TGTGCCAGCGGCGTCGGACAGGGAGTCAACGAGCAGTACTTC. This translates into CASGVGQGVNEQYF. V usage is TRBV9 and J usage is TRBJ2-7, with 8 bases identical to TRBD1. This CDR3 region has 14 residues. Germline assignment: CDR1 SGDLS and CDR2 YYNGEE.

This chain links TRBV7-2 with TRBJ2-1; D unresolved. This CDR3 comprises 13 residues. V lost 4 bases to trimming and J lost 9 bases, with 13 bases between them. Germline V gene sequence: CDR1 SGHTA, CDR2 FQGNSA. Here the CDR3 DNA reads TGTGCCAGCAGCTCTTTAGACCAGACTGAGCAGTTCTTC. Translating gives CASSSLDQTEQFF. Drawing the rest from reference TRBV7-2 and TRBJ2-1, the complete variable domain is GAGVSQSPSNKVTEKGKDVELRCDPISGHTALYWYRQSLGQGLEFLIYFQGNSAPDKSGLPSDRFSAERTGGSVSTLTIQRTQQEDSAVYLCASSSLDQTEQFFGPGTRLTVL.

The V call is TRBV25-1, the J call TRBJ2-7; tentative D call: TRBD1 (6 bases). Germline CDR1 MGHDK, CDR2 SYGVNS. With 3 bases removed from V and 2 bases from J, the gap between germline ends came to 11 bases. The CDR3 contains 14 residues. CDR3 sequence reads: CASSDHTGTYEQYF. DNA for the CDR3: TGTGCCAGCAGTGACCATACAGGGACCTACGAGCAGTACTTC.

The genes are TRBV10-2 and TRBJ1-2; 8 bases align to TRBD1. Germline assignment: CDR1 WSHSY and CDR2 SAAADI. There are 13 residues in the CDR3. J gave up 7 bases and V 1 base, and 2 bases lay outside the gene matches. The CDR3 region has the DNA TGCGCCAGCAGTGAGTTAGGACAGGGTGGCTACACCTTC. It codes for CASSELGQGGYTF.

The V call is TRBV29-1, the J call TRBJ2-5; no clear D gene. Germline V gene sequence: CDR1 SQVTM, CDR2 ANQGSEA. The CDR3 has 13 amino acids. Between the trimmed V and J ends, which lost 4 bases and 2 bases, there was a span of 11 bases. The CDR3 region is CSVVRLVQETQYF. The CDR3 nucleotides read TGCAGCGTTGTAAGGCTAGTTCAAGAGACCCAGTACTTC. Full variable domain (remainder filled in from reference TRBV29-1 and TRBJ2-5): SAVISQKPSRDICQRGTSLTIQCQVDSQVTMMFWYRQQPGQSLTLIATANQGSEATYESGFVIDKFPISRPNLTFSTLTVSNMSPEDSSIYLCSVVRLVQETQYFGPGTRLLVL.

The CDR3 nucleotides read TGTGCCAGCAGTTACTCACGAGGGCTTAATCAGCCCCAGCATTTT. It specifies CASSYSRGLNQPQHF. The chain has TRBV6-5 and TRBJ1-5; D not certain. CDR1 MNHEY and CDR2 SVGAGI come from the germline V gene. The germline V and J ends were trimmed by 0 bases and 4 bases, with 10 bases remaining between them. The CDR3 sequence is 15 residues long.

The rearrangement uses TRBV9 and TRBJ1-6; TRBD1 matches 7 bases. The CDR3 sequence is 15 residues long. The germline V gene has CDR1 SGDLS and CDR2 YYNGEE. V trimming: 5 bases; J trimming: 6 bases; junction bases outside the gene matches: 8. The CDR3 is CASRGTGDLNSPLHF. As DNA, the CDR3 is TGTGCCAGCAGAGGAACAGGGGATCTTAATTCACCCCTCCACTTT.

The V gene is TRBV28, the J gene TRBJ1-1, with a tentative D call TRBD1 (6 bases). V shed 3 bases and J shed 0 bases, with 17 bases lying between them. Germline V gene lookup returns CDR1 MDHEN and CDR2 SYDVKM. This CDR3 has 17 residues. The CDR3 DNA is TGTGCCAGCAGTTTTATAAATAGGGGGTTGGTGAACACTGAAGCTTTCTTT. Translating gives CASSFINRGLVNTEAFF.

This chain links TRBV9 with TRBJ2-3, with D perhaps matching TRBD1 (6 bases). This CDR3 is built from 18 residues. Per germline, CDR1 SGDLS and CDR2 YYNGEE. V shed 4 bases and J shed 5 bases, with 26 bases lying between them. DNA for the CDR3: TGTGCCAGCAGCATCCCCCTTCGGGCAGGGGACGAAAGAGATACGCAGTATTTT. Residues: CASSIPLRAGDERDTQYF.

The V call is TRBV27, the J call TRBJ2-2; no clear D gene. Germline V gives CDR1 MNHEY, CDR2 SMNVEV (reference sequence). The CDR3 has 12 amino acids. V was cut by 5 bases and J by 6 bases, with 7 bases left in between. CDR3 nucleotides: TGTGCCAGCAGTCGACATCCCGGGGAGCTGTTTTTT. Its protein is CASSRHPGELFF.

V usage is TRBV10-2 and J usage is TRBJ2-3; D remains ambiguous. Germline V gives CDR1 WSHSY, CDR2 SAAADI. This CDR3 spans 12 amino acids. The V gene lost 4 bases and the J gene lost 5 bases, with 7 bases spanning the gap. CDR3 in amino acids: CASSVKGDTQYF. The CDR3 bases are TGCGCCAGCAGTGTTAAGGGAGATACGCAGTATTTT.

The gene calls are TRBV7-8 and TRBJ1-1; TRBD1 agrees at 7 bases. V shed 5 bases and J 7 bases; nucleotides not matched to a gene: 10. The germline gives CDR1 SGHVS, CDR2 FQNEAQ. This CDR3 comprises 14 residues. The CDR3 loop is CASSPRTGAVEAFF. DNA for the CDR3: TGTGCCAGCAGCCCCCGGACAGGCGCGGTTGAAGCTTTCTTT.

V gene TRBV27 combines with J gene TRBJ2-7; D perhaps matches TRBD1 (5 bases). Trimming removed 4 bases from V and 5 bases from J, with 21 bases in between. The CDR3 is 16 amino acids. Per germline, CDR1 MNHEY and CDR2 SMNVEV (reference sequence). The CDR3 is CASSWGFYGALNEQYF. As DNA, the CDR3 is TGTGCCAGCAGTTGGGGTTTTTATGGGGCGCTTAACGAGCAGTACTTC.

The chain is built from TRBV19 and TRBJ1-6; maybe TRBD1 (5 bases). V lost 6 bases and J lost 7, with 13 bases in between. The germline V gene encodes CDR1 LNHDA and CDR2 SQIVND (reference sequence). The CDR3 is 14 amino acids. The chain's CDR3 is CASRRGDVNSPLHF. CDR3 nucleotides: TGTGCCAGTAGGCGGGGGGACGTCAATTCACCCCTCCACTTT.

The chain combines TRBV9 with TRBJ2-6; D is unresolved. The V gene lost 3 bases and the J gene lost 2 bases, with 9 bases spanning the gap. CDR3 size: 15 residues. Germline CDR1 reads SGDLS; CDR2 reads YYNGEE. The CDR3: CASSGSDPGANVLTF. CDR3 in DNA: TGTGCCAGCAGCGGTAGTGACCCTGGGGCCAACGTCCTGACTTTC.

The CDR3 region is CASSEGSRVHGYTF. Here the CDR3 DNA reads TGTGCCAGCAGTGAAGGAAGCAGGGTCCACGGCTACACCTTC. The rearrangement joins TRBV2 to TRBJ1-2, with D possibly matching TRBD1 (5 bases). Trimming left V 1 base short and J 8 bases short, with 14 bases between. The CDR3 contains 14 residues. From germline, CDR1 is SNHLY and CDR2 FYNNEI.

This rearrangement joins TRBV6-1 to TRBJ1-2; 7 nucleotides align to TRBD1. Per germline, CDR1 MNHNS and CDR2 SASEGT. CDR3 length equals 14 residues. V was pared by 1 base and J by 6 bases, with 5 bases of the junction left unmatched. The CDR3 loop is CASSEGQGDDGYTF. The CDR3 DNA reads TGTGCCAGCAGTGAAGGTCAGGGGGACGATGGCTACACCTTC.

A few counts support this clone. The chain joins TRBV7-2 to TRBJ1-4; a possible D gene is TRBD1 (5 bases). Germline CDR1 reads SGHTA; CDR2 reads FQGNSA. V lost 2 bases, J lost 8 bases, and 15 bases lay in between. There are 15 residues in the CDR3. The CDR3 is CASSLTPGTPEKLFF. Here the CDR3 DNA reads TGTGCCAGCAGCTTAACCCCCGGGACTCCAGAAAAACTGTTTTTT.

The chain carries TRBV7-9 and TRBJ1-3, with 8 nucleotides matching TRBD1. The V gene's germline CDR1 is SEHNR and CDR2 FQNEAQ (reference sequence). With 4 bases clipped from V and 4 bases from J, the junction kept 3 bases outside the gene matches. The CDR3 is 14 residues long. The CDR3 region has the DNA TGTGCCAGCAGCTCACGGACAGGGGGAAACACCATATATTTT. Encoded protein: CASSSRTGGNTIYF.

The V gene is TRBV14, the J gene TRBJ1-2, with 7 bases lining up with TRBD1. V was pared by 4 bases and J by 8 bases, with 10 bases of the junction left unmatched. CDR1 SGHDN and CDR2 FVKESK come from the germline V gene. This CDR3 region has 14 residues. The CDR3 loop reads CASSRISTGSGYTF. The CDR3 DNA follows: TGTGCCAGCAGCCGCATATCGACAGGGAGCGGCTACACCTTC.

V is TRBV9 and J is TRBJ2-1, with 10 bases that match TRBD2. Per the germline V gene, CDR1 is SGDLS and CDR2 is YYNGEE. Unmatched junction bases numbered 4, after V lost 0 bases and J lost 7 bases. The CDR3 is 15 residues long. In nucleotides, the CDR3 is TGTGCCAGCAGCGTAGCCGGACTAGCGGTAAATGAGCAGTTCTTC. Protein product: CASSVAGLAVNEQFF.

This clone was observed once. As DNA, the CDR3 is TGTGCCAGCAGTACCAGGACAGGGGCCTACGAGCAGTACTTC. Its translation: CASSTRTGAYEQYF. This chain links TRBV6-6 with TRBJ2-7, with 9 positions matching TRBD1. CDR3 length: 14 residues. After removal of 5 bases from V and 2 bases from J, the junction contained 4 bases not matched to a gene. CDR1 is MNHNY and CDR2 is SVGAGI in the germline V gene (reference sequence).

The J gene is TRBJ2-5, the V gene TRBV10-3, with no clear D. Trimming removed 2 bases from V and 1 base from J, with 8 bases in between. CDR1 and CDR2 from the germline V gene are ENHRY and SYGVKD. The CDR3 covers 14 residues. Here the CDR3 reads CAISEQDRQETQYF. In nucleotides, the CDR3 is TGTGCCATCAGTGAGCAGGACCGCCAAGAGACCCAGTACTTC.

The table lists this clone with a count of one. DNA of the CDR3: TGTGCCAGCAGGGGGACAGGGATGAACACTGAAGCTTTCTTT. Amino acids: CASRGTGMNTEAFF. The V gene is TRBV6-6, the J gene TRBJ1-1, with 9 bases that match TRBD1. This CDR3 has 14 residues. The germline gives CDR1 MNHNY, CDR2 SVGAGI (reference sequence). Trimming at V came to 6 bases and at J to 0 bases, leaving 2 bases not matched to a gene.

The chain recombines TRBV7-9 with TRBJ1-3, with TRBD1 as a possible D gene (6 bases). CDR1 is SEHNR and CDR2 is FQNEAQ in the germline V gene (reference sequence). The CDR3 is made up of 16 amino acids. V lost 4 bases, J lost 0 bases, and 13 bases lay in between. The CDR3 spells CASSSSTGSSGNTIYF. For the CDR3, the DNA is TGTGCCAGCAGCTCCTCTACAGGGAGCTCTGGAAACACCATATATTTT.

The CDR3 region has the DNA TGTGCCAGCAGCAGGACAGGGGATGAAAAACTGTTTTTT. Its translation: CASSRTGDEKLFF. J is TRBJ1-4 and V is TRBV7-2; 9 nucleotides match TRBD1. The CDR3 contains 13 residues. The J segment lost 6 bases and the V segment lost 5 bases, leaving 1 base of the junction unmatched. The germline V gene has CDR1 SGHTA and CDR2 FQGNSA.

The table lists this clone with a count of one. The chain combines TRBV5-1 with TRBJ1-2; D is ambiguous. Germline-derived CDR1 and CDR2 are SGHRS and YFSETQ. There are 12 residues in the CDR3. With 4 bases removed from V and 8 bases from J, the gap between germline ends came to 12 bases. The DNA for the CDR3 is TGCGCCAGCAGCCCGGTTGGGGAGGGCTACACCTTC. It encodes CASSPVGEGYTF.